Here is one TCR beta chain with its context. Its target antigen remains unknown. No much larger clonotype is one base removed from it; base qualities were not supplied. These data are taken from a study of CD8+CD57+ T cells in acquired aplastic anemia (dated by TCRdb to the late 2010s). Notes on the research overall: Extracted DNA from sorted CD4+ and CD8+ cells averaged around 3.3 ug, ranging from about 0.17 to 27.4 ug. An average of approximately 9.8 million reads for CD4+ cells and 11 million to 13 million reads for CD8+ cells was obtained from healthy donor samples. What the research found in general, with its limitations: Patients and healthy controls showed no significant difference in CD8+ Simpson's diversity (P=0.060). Although around 30 CD8+ CDR3 sequences were shared by patients and controls, these sequences appeared highly expressed in patients and within the immunodominant clones of patients.

Genomic DNA was used as template for profiling of TCR beta VDJ combinations and CDR3 sequences. An Illumina HiSeq 2000 was the platform used for TCR repertoire sequencing. The source study handled its data this way. TRBV/TRBJ rearrangement plots, CDR3 size and DJ length profiles, and Simpson's diversity index were used to assess repertoires. Whichever DNA sequence was most abundant in the deep sequencing data was defined as the immunodominant clone. CDR3 amino acid sequences were checked for sharing across subjects and were also compared against the VDJdb database and published repertoires. The raw public data were reprocessed by TCRdb itself: fastp quality trimming at Q25, MiXCR clonotype calling, in-frame beta chains only. Here each entry gathers all rows of one CDR3 protein and keeps the most common genes and DNA. The V and J calls and clone size come from TCRdb's table, not from the authors' own analysis. The table for this sample lists fewer than 250,000 distinct CDR3 sequences; approximately 50% of them were counted only once. The ten largest make up roughly 15% of the sample.

The CDR1 and CDR2 encoded by the germline V gene are MNHEY and SVGEGT. Trimming removed 6 bases from V and 5 bases from J, leaving 19 bases between the germline ends. The CDR3, from cysteine to phenylalanine, totals 15 residues. Kept here is only the CDR3 DNA, which spans 45 bases and is read in frame from base 1. TCR repertoires of sorted CD4+ and CD8+ blood T cells from severe aplastic anemia patients and healthy subjects were deep-sequenced in the study. Ficoll-Paque density gradient centrifugation was used to isolate peripheral blood mononuclear cells. Before DNA extraction, CD4+ and CD8+ T cells were sorted by FACS or by magnetic beads.

The sequence is built from TRBV6-2 or TRBV6-3 and TRBJ2-5; no D segment can be confidently identified. The clonotype originates from a human donor in good health, serving as a control. The specimen was sorted CD4+, CD8+, or CD8+CD57+ T cells (not recorded which) from PBMCs. The nucleotide sequence reads as follows: TGTGCCAGCAGCTTAACGGGCGGATTAAGGGAGACCCAGTACTTC. This gives the protein CASSLTGGLRETQYF.